This TCR beta chain appears in the sequencing data of a study of control samples from healthy donors and cancer patients. TCRdb keeps only in-frame clones here, not all; method: immunoSEQ multiplex PCR. This repertoire shows 110,000 to 150,000 clones, approximately 91% found once; its top ten account for just under 5%. The source is a man younger than 45 in good health. Sequencing input: blood.

DNA of the CDR3: TGTGCCAGCAGCCAATCTGAGGCTGAGCAGTTCTTC. It specifies CASSQSEAEQFF. J is TRBJ2-1 and V is TRBV3-1 (or the pseudogene TRBV3-2), with D hard to call. Trimming took off 2 bases at V and 9 bases at J, with 8 bases between the two ends. Germline CDR1 LGHDT, CDR2 YNNKEL (reference sequence). The CDR3 totals 12 residues.